This is a list of T cell receptor beta chains from one sample in a study of vaccination and CD4 T cells after COVID-19. No antigen has been identified for these receptors. TCRdb analysed the PCR reads with MiXCR anew, one entry per CDR3 protein. Of around 10,000 distinct CDR3 sequences detected, roughly 26% appear once; the ten largest clones hold around a quarter. The sequencing input was cultured CD4+ T cells from blood. These receptors all come from a human donor with COVID-19. The conserved cysteine and the conserved F or W are not part of the CDR3 here. The order of the fields is V gene, clone size, CDR3 protein. Clone size is shown for a subset of rows, as once, few, many or a class of expanded clone.

v_call: TRBV12-3/TRBV12-4
clone_size: NA
cdr3_aa: ASTLDRGRETQY

v_call: TRBV5-8
clone_size: NA
cdr3_aa: ASSEKWIGYGYT

v_call: TRBV15
clone_size: NA
cdr3_aa: ATSRDRVLSEQF

v_call: TRBV20-1
clone_size: few
cdr3_aa: SANSEGTDTQY

v_call: TRBV2
clone_size: NA
cdr3_aa: ASRDSLSNQPQH

v_call: TRBV10-3
clone_size: few
cdr3_aa: AITFGSNSPLH

v_call: TRBV5-1
clone_size: few
cdr3_aa: ASSPRGSNQPQH

v_call: TRBV12-1
clone_size: medium-sized
cdr3_aa: ASSPQREGPYT

v_call: TRBV19
clone_size: NA
cdr3_aa: ASRTWRQGAEAF

v_call: TRBV12-3/TRBV12-4
clone_size: NA
cdr3_aa: ASSFVREYGYT

v_call: TRBV19
clone_size: few
cdr3_aa: ASRWDIYNYGYT

v_call: TRBV20-1
clone_size: NA
cdr3_aa: SASRAGGVNEQF

v_call: TRBV7-2
clone_size: once
cdr3_aa: ASSLLGNEQY

v_call: TRBV5-4
clone_size: NA
cdr3_aa: ASSSDSGSSGNTIY

v_call: TRBV12-3/TRBV12-4
clone_size: NA
cdr3_aa: ASSLRQGLGSNQPQH

v_call: TRBV19
clone_size: NA
cdr3_aa: ASRQGMPPGQF

v_call: TRBV5-1
clone_size: NA
cdr3_aa: ASSPPGAGANTEAF

v_call: TRBV2
clone_size: NA
cdr3_aa: ASPGGRGQETQY

v_call: TRBV20-1
clone_size: few
cdr3_aa: SATKTGLARETQY

v_call: TRBV18
clone_size: NA
cdr3_aa: ASSDRQDDNQPQH

v_call: TRBV11-3
clone_size: NA
cdr3_aa: ASSFGGNILGSTGELF

v_call: TRBV7-9
clone_size: NA
cdr3_aa: ASSTGLAIQETQY

v_call: TRBV18
clone_size: NA
cdr3_aa: ASSPLAGVETQY

v_call: TRBV7-2
clone_size: few
cdr3_aa: ASSLGTGDDGYT

v_call: TRBV29-1
clone_size: NA
cdr3_aa: SARTGITEAF

v_call: TRBV5-6
clone_size: NA
cdr3_aa: ASSPRGLAGSRTSYNEQF

v_call: TRBV10-3
clone_size: few
cdr3_aa: AITTGNEQF

v_call: TRBV16
clone_size: NA
cdr3_aa: ASSPAGTGVTGELF

v_call: TRBV7-2
clone_size: NA
cdr3_aa: ASSLAFGGTEAF

v_call: TRBV2
clone_size: NA
cdr3_aa: ASSAPGQSVKNIQY

v_call: TRBV7-2
clone_size: NA
cdr3_aa: ASSSQGPLAF

v_call: TRBV21-1
clone_size: NA
cdr3_aa: ASSTRMASTDTQY

v_call: TRBV28
clone_size: medium-sized
cdr3_aa: ASSLMATSTGYSPEAF

v_call: TRBV6-1
clone_size: medium-sized
cdr3_aa: ASRGGDYGYT

v_call: TRBV7-2
clone_size: few
cdr3_aa: ASSQVEGRDTQY

v_call: TRBV7-6
clone_size: few
cdr3_aa: ASSPANRAYGYT

v_call: TRBV5-5
clone_size: once
cdr3_aa: ASSLEGARTGELF

v_call: TRBV21-1
clone_size: NA
cdr3_aa: ASSRRDRVSHEQY

v_call: TRBV28
clone_size: few
cdr3_aa: ASSMDGPGTNEKLF

v_call: TRBV2
clone_size: NA
cdr3_aa: ASRGPGGYEQY

v_call: TRBV27
clone_size: few
cdr3_aa: ASSPQSGGNYGYT

v_call: TRBV2
clone_size: NA
cdr3_aa: ASSEFGTGVINEQF

v_call: TRBV5-4
clone_size: few
cdr3_aa: ASSEAGVNTGELF

v_call: TRBV7-8
clone_size: NA
cdr3_aa: ASRPDRGLGYT

v_call: TRBV24-1
clone_size: few
cdr3_aa: ATSVGLDTEAF

v_call: TRBV2
clone_size: NA
cdr3_aa: ASSEWVEKLF

v_call: TRBV7-8
clone_size: few
cdr3_aa: ASSSLVQPLDTIY

v_call: TRBV6-1
clone_size: medium-sized
cdr3_aa: ASSVKTETNYGYT

v_call: TRBV4-2
clone_size: NA
cdr3_aa: ASSDPGTGIFGYT

v_call: TRBV5-1
clone_size: NA
cdr3_aa: ASSLATTGLGETQY